A selection of T cell receptor beta chains follows, all from one sample in a study of technical replicates of blood from several donors. The assay was immunoSEQ multiplex PCR, and TCRdb's table has in-frame clones only and misses some. The sample has tens of thousands of clones; just under 95% are singletons. The sample comprised T cells isolated from PBMCs. The receptor set was obtained from a human donor in good health. Each CDR3 is given with its conserved first and last residue. The D gene is left open where the match is weak. Clone size is given for some rows only: seen once, a few or many times, or a class if the clone is expanded.

abundance: -; j_gene: TRBJ2-6; d_gene: -; v_gene: TRBV11-2; CDR3aa: CASSLGIGRSGANVLTF; CDR3nt: TGTGCCAGCAGCTTAGGGATAGGGAGGTCTGGGGCCAACGTCCTGACTTTC
abundance: once; j_gene: TRBJ2-7; d_gene: TRBD2; v_gene: TRBV27; CDR3aa: CASGGGPSYEQYF; CDR3nt: TGTGCCAGCGGGGGAGGGCCATCCTACGAGCAGTACTTC
abundance: -; j_gene: TRBJ2-7; d_gene: TRBD2; v_gene: TRBV5-5; CDR3aa: CASSLRLAGAYEQYF; CDR3nt: TGTGCCAGCAGCCTCAGACTAGCGGGAGCCTACGAGCAGTACTTC
abundance: -; j_gene: TRBJ2-1; d_gene: -; v_gene: TRBV11-2; CDR3aa: CASSWTDYSYNEQFF; CDR3nt: TGTGCCAGCAGCTGGACAGACTACTCCTACAATGAGCAGTTCTTC
abundance: -; j_gene: TRBJ2-5; d_gene: TRBD2; v_gene: TRBV5-4; CDR3aa: CASSLQLAGETQYF; CDR3nt: TGTGCCAGCAGCTTGCAACTAGCGGGAGAGACCCAGTACTTC
abundance: -; j_gene: TRBJ2-7; d_gene: TRBD1; v_gene: TRBV7-9; CDR3aa: CASSLAGTGFKYEQYF; CDR3nt: TGTGCCAGCAGCTTGGCCGGGACAGGATTCAAGTACGAGCAGTACTTC
abundance: -; j_gene: TRBJ2-1; d_gene: TRBD2; v_gene: TRBV9; CDR3aa: CASSVGLAGGRTYNEQFF; CDR3nt: TGTGCCAGCAGCGTAGGGCTAGCGGGAGGGCGCACCTACAATGAGCAGTTCTTC
abundance: few; j_gene: TRBJ1-1; d_gene: TRBD1; v_gene: TRBV5-4; CDR3aa: CASSLPGQWTTEAFF; CDR3nt: TGTGCCAGCAGCTTACCGGGACAGTGGACCACTGAAGCTTTCTTT
abundance: -; j_gene: TRBJ2-7; d_gene: -; v_gene: TRBV4-2; CDR3aa: CASSQYGGEGYEQYF; CDR3nt: TGTGCCAGCAGCCAATACGGGGGTGAGGGATACGAGCAGTACTTC
abundance: -; j_gene: TRBJ2-7; d_gene: -; v_gene: TRBV7-8; CDR3aa: CASSLFADSYEQYF; CDR3nt: TGTGCCAGCAGCTTGTTCGCGGACAGCTACGAGCAGTACTTC
abundance: -; j_gene: TRBJ2-7; d_gene: TRBD2; v_gene: TRBV6-5; CDR3aa: CASSTLAGGIYEQYF; CDR3nt: TGTGCCAGCAGTACCCTAGCGGGAGGGATCTACGAGCAGTACTTC
abundance: once; j_gene: TRBJ2-2; d_gene: -; v_gene: TRBV6-4; CDR3aa: CASSDLGPPDTGELFF; CDR3nt: TGTGCCAGCAGTGACCTTGGTCCCCCGGACACCGGGGAGCTGTTTTTT
abundance: -; j_gene: TRBJ2-7; d_gene: -; v_gene: TRBV7-9; CDR3aa: CASSFQAGPYEQYF; CDR3nt: TGTGCCAGCAGCTTTCAAGCAGGGCCCTACGAGCAGTACTTC
abundance: -; j_gene: TRBJ1-5; d_gene: TRBD1; v_gene: TRBV5-6; CDR3aa: CASSFDRGQPQHF; CDR3nt: TGTGCCAGCAGCTTTGACAGGGGCCAGCCCCAGCATTTT
abundance: -; j_gene: TRBJ1-1; d_gene: TRBD1; v_gene: TRBV19; CDR3aa: CASSIWDRDTEAFF; CDR3nt: TGTGCCAGTAGTATTTGGGACAGGGACACTGAAGCTTTCTTT
abundance: -; j_gene: TRBJ2-2; d_gene: TRBD2; v_gene: TRBV13; CDR3aa: CASNLGREETGELFF; CDR3nt: TGTGCCAGCAACCTGGGGCGGGAGGAAACCGGGGAGCTGTTTTTT
abundance: once; j_gene: TRBJ1-4; d_gene: -; v_gene: TRBV21-1; CDR3aa: CASSPNFEVGWTNEKLFF; CDR3nt: TGTGCCAGCAGCCCGAATTTCGAGGTTGGGTGGACTAATGAAAAACTGTTTTTT
abundance: -; j_gene: TRBJ2-3; d_gene: TRBD1; v_gene: TRBV5-1; CDR3aa: CASSLSGTGKDTQYF; CDR3nt: TGCGCCAGCAGCCTCTCGGGGACAGGGAAAGATACGCAGTATTTT
abundance: -; j_gene: TRBJ2-1; d_gene: -; v_gene: TRBV21-1; CDR3aa: CASSGLNNEQFF; CDR3nt: TGTGCCAGTTCGGGACTGAACAATGAGCAGTTCTTC
abundance: -; j_gene: TRBJ2-1; d_gene: TRBD2; v_gene: TRBV10-3; CDR3aa: CAIGREGLNEQFF; CDR3nt: TGTGCCATCGGGCGGGAGGGCCTAAATGAGCAGTTCTTC
abundance: -; j_gene: TRBJ1-5; d_gene: -; v_gene: TRBV28; CDR3aa: CASSPQGYNQPQHF; CDR3nt: TGTGCCAGCAGTCCGCAGGGATACAATCAGCCCCAGCATTTT
abundance: -; j_gene: TRBJ1-2; d_gene: -; v_gene: TRBV5-4; CDR3aa: CASSLGSENYGYTF; CDR3nt: TGTGCCAGCAGCTTGGGATCAGAAAACTATGGCTACACCTTC
abundance: -; j_gene: TRBJ1-2; d_gene: TRBD1; v_gene: TRBV28; CDR3aa: CASSLFRTGGDVRGYTF; CDR3nt: TGTGCCAGCAGTTTATTTCGTACAGGGGGGGATGTCAGGGGCTACACCTTC
abundance: -; j_gene: TRBJ2-4; d_gene: TRBD1; v_gene: TRBV30; CDR3aa: CAWSVGLGQGNIQYF; CDR3nt: TGTGCCTGGAGTGTAGGCCTGGGACAGGGAAACATTCAGTACTTC
abundance: -; j_gene: TRBJ2-3; d_gene: TRBD2; v_gene: TRBV10-3; CDR3aa: CATASGGPDTQYF; CDR3nt: TGTGCCACCGCATCGGGAGGGCCAGATACGCAGTATTTT
abundance: -; j_gene: TRBJ1-1; d_gene: -; v_gene: TRBV6-6; CDR3aa: CASSLDSPEAFF; CDR3nt: TGTGCCAGCAGCCTTGACAGCCCTGAGGCTTTCTTT
abundance: -; j_gene: TRBJ2-5; d_gene: TRBD1; v_gene: TRBV29-1; CDR3aa: CSVGTGIETQYF; CDR3nt: TGCAGCGTTGGGACAGGGATTGAGACCCAGTACTTC
abundance: -; j_gene: TRBJ1-1; d_gene: -; v_gene: TRBV27; CDR3aa: CASSIYSFMNTEAFF; CDR3nt: TGTGCCAGCAGTATCTACAGCTTCATGAACACTGAAGCTTTCTTT
abundance: few; j_gene: TRBJ1-2; d_gene: -; v_gene: TRBV23-1; CDR3aa: CASSRRVRYGYTF; CDR3nt: TGCGCCAGCAGCCGCCGGGTCCGCTATGGCTACACCTTC
abundance: -; j_gene: TRBJ2-2; d_gene: -; v_gene: TRBV29-1; CDR3aa: CSVEEAPSRTGELFF; CDR3nt: TGCAGCGTTGAAGAGGCCCCTAGCAGAACCGGGGAGCTGTTTTTT
abundance: -; j_gene: TRBJ2-7; d_gene: -; v_gene: TRBV9; CDR3aa: CASSADSQYEQYF; CDR3nt: TGTGCCAGCAGTGCCGACAGTCAGTACGAGCAGTACTTC
abundance: -; j_gene: TRBJ2-1; d_gene: TRBD1; v_gene: TRBV5-1; CDR3aa: CASSLGEDRGYNEQFF; CDR3nt: TGCGCCAGCAGCTTGGGGGAGGACAGGGGATACAATGAGCAGTTCTTC
abundance: -; j_gene: TRBJ2-1; d_gene: -; v_gene: TRBV25-1; CDR3aa: CASSPTGTGTYNEQFF; CDR3nt: TGTGCCAGCAGTCCGACCGGGACTGGGACTTACAATGAGCAGTTCTTC
abundance: -; j_gene: TRBJ1-5; d_gene: -; v_gene: TRBV7-2; CDR3aa: CASSSEWGAPQHF; CDR3nt: TGTGCCAGCAGCTCAGAATGGGGAGCGCCCCAGCATTTT
abundance: -; j_gene: TRBJ2-7; d_gene: TRBD2; v_gene: TRBV4-2; CDR3aa: CASSQGGLAGGYEQYF; CDR3nt: TGTGCCAGCAGCCAAGGGGGACTAGCGGGAGGCTACGAGCAGTACTTC
abundance: few; j_gene: TRBJ2-7; d_gene: -; v_gene: TRBV19; CDR3aa: CASSIAGEQYF; CDR3nt: TGTGCCAGTAGTATAGCGGGAGAGCAGTACTTC
abundance: -; j_gene: TRBJ2-1; d_gene: TRBD2; v_gene: TRBV4-2; CDR3aa: CASSQERAGARNEQFF; CDR3nt: TGTGCCAGCAGCCAAGAGCGAGCGGGAGCTCGAAATGAGCAGTTCTTC
abundance: -; j_gene: TRBJ2-4; d_gene: -; v_gene: TRBV6-5; CDR3aa: CASSSGENIQYF; CDR3nt: TGTGCCAGCAGTTCCGGGGAAAACATTCAGTACTTC
abundance: -; j_gene: TRBJ1-1; d_gene: -; v_gene: TRBV5-1; CDR3aa: CASSFAAYTEAFF; CDR3nt: TGCGCCAGCAGCTTTGCGGCCTACACTGAAGCTTTCTTT
abundance: -; j_gene: TRBJ2-7; d_gene: -; v_gene: TRBV11-2; CDR3aa: CASSLASGSLYEQYF; CDR3nt: TGTGCCAGCAGCCTAGCTAGTGGATCCCTCTACGAGCAGTACTTC
abundance: -; j_gene: TRBJ2-5; d_gene: -; v_gene: TRBV5-1; CDR3aa: CASSQTGEETQYF; CDR3nt: TGCGCCAGCAGCCAAACAGGAGAAGAGACCCAGTACTTC
abundance: -; j_gene: TRBJ2-7; d_gene: -; v_gene: TRBV7-6; CDR3aa: CASSSGGGNYEQYF; CDR3nt: TGTGCCAGCAGCTCGGGGGGCGGGAACTACGAGCAGTACTTC
abundance: -; j_gene: TRBJ1-2; d_gene: TRBD1; v_gene: TRBV18; CDR3aa: CASSLQGYGYTF; CDR3nt: TGTGCCAGCTCACTACAGGGGTATGGCTACACCTTC
abundance: -; j_gene: TRBJ1-2; d_gene: TRBD1; v_gene: TRBV5-8; CDR3aa: CASSPFGQEGKNYGYTF; CDR3nt: TGTGCCAGCAGCCCCTTCGGACAGGAGGGAAAAAACTATGGCTACACCTTC
abundance: -; j_gene: TRBJ2-3; d_gene: TRBD1; v_gene: TRBV7-9; CDR3aa: CASSPTGANTDTQYF; CDR3nt: TGTGCCAGCAGCCCCACAGGGGCTAACACAGATACGCAGTATTTT
abundance: -; j_gene: TRBJ1-5; d_gene: TRBD1; v_gene: TRBV4-2; CDR3aa: CASSQTMTGANQPQHF; CDR3nt: TGTGCCAGCAGCCAAACGATGACAGGGGCCAATCAGCCCCAGCATTTT
abundance: -; j_gene: TRBJ1-2; d_gene: -; v_gene: TRBV6-5; CDR3aa: CASSTTGGYGYTF; CDR3nt: TGTGCCAGCAGTACCACGGGTGGCTATGGCTACACCTTC
abundance: -; j_gene: TRBJ2-1; d_gene: -; v_gene: TRBV5-1; CDR3aa: CASSEDFSGYNEQFF; CDR3nt: TGCGCCAGCAGCGAGGACTTCTCTGGCTACAATGAGCAGTTCTTC
abundance: -; j_gene: TRBJ2-2; d_gene: TRBD2; v_gene: TRBV7-8; CDR3aa: CASSVQTSGINTGELFF; CDR3nt: TGTGCCAGCAGCGTCCAGACTAGCGGGATAAACACCGGGGAGCTGTTTTTT
abundance: -; j_gene: TRBJ2-7; d_gene: -; v_gene: TRBV6-5; CDR3aa: CASSPSPGYSYEQYF; CDR3nt: TGTGCCAGCAGCCCGTCCCCGGGGTACTCCTACGAGCAGTACTTC
abundance: -; j_gene: TRBJ2-7; d_gene: TRBD2; v_gene: TRBV10-3; CDR3aa: CAISGGLAGESFYEQYF; CDR3nt: TGTGCCATCAGTGGGGGACTAGCGGGAGAATCATTCTACGAGCAGTACTTC
abundance: once; j_gene: TRBJ2-5; d_gene: -; v_gene: TRBV10-2; CDR3aa: CASSPTRSQETQYF; CDR3nt: TGCGCCAGCAGCCCGACTAGGAGCCAAGAGACCCAGTACTTC
abundance: -; j_gene: TRBJ2-7; d_gene: TRBD1; v_gene: TRBV6-1; CDR3aa: CASVWTGTYEQYF; CDR3nt: TGTGCCAGTGTGTGGACAGGGACCTACGAGCAGTACTTC
abundance: -; j_gene: TRBJ2-2; d_gene: -; v_gene: TRBV10-3; CDR3aa: CAISESRSPVAGELFF; CDR3nt: TGTGCCATCAGTGAGTCGAGAAGCCCCGTCGCCGGGGAGCTGTTTTTT
abundance: -; j_gene: TRBJ2-3; d_gene: -; v_gene: TRBV19; CDR3aa: CASSPGDSGDTQYF; CDR3nt: TGTGCCAGTAGTCCGGGGGACTCCGGAGATACGCAGTATTTT
abundance: -; j_gene: TRBJ2-1; d_gene: -; v_gene: TRBV9; CDR3aa: CASSVAGAIHEQFF; CDR3nt: TGTGCCAGCAGCGTAGCGGGAGCGATCCATGAGCAGTTCTTC
abundance: -; j_gene: TRBJ2-2; d_gene: -; v_gene: TRBV2; CDR3aa: CASRSVELFF; CDR3nt: TGTGCCAGCAGGTCCGTAGAGCTGTTTTTT
abundance: once; j_gene: TRBJ2-2; d_gene: -; v_gene: TRBV7-2; CDR3aa: CASFRRITGELFF; CDR3nt: TGTGCCAGCTTTAGGCGGATTACCGGGGAGCTGTTTTTT
abundance: -; j_gene: TRBJ2-7; d_gene: TRBD2; v_gene: TRBV27; CDR3aa: CASSSGTSAYEQYF; CDR3nt: TGTGCCAGCAGTTCCGGGACTAGCGCCTACGAGCAGTACTTC
abundance: -; j_gene: TRBJ2-7; d_gene: -; v_gene: TRBV10-3; CDR3aa: CAISELEEQYF; CDR3nt: TGTGCCATCAGTGAGTTGGAGGAGCAGTACTTC